This entry is about one TCR beta chain. This sample was included in a study of blood T cell repertoires in COVID-19. Study-wide background: There were acute and convalescent COVID-19 samples, and they came from the United States, Italy and Spain. Sources were T cells, B-cell-depleted T cells, or PBMCs; the material itself was cDNA or gDNA.

Authors' processing steps: How many nucleated cells were present was estimated from reference gene primer amplification. Assay: immunoSEQ multiplex PCR; the TCRdb copy retains only in-frame clones and omits some. V and J calls and clone size are those listed in that table; D and trimming were worked out from the DNA. This table has approximately 76,000 clones, approximately 88% appearing once. The ends were cut back, 7 bases at V and 4 bases at J, with 16 bases in the middle. Per germline, CDR1 LNHDA and CDR2 SQIVND (reference sequence). This CDR3 has 14 residues. The chain couples TRBV19 to TRBJ1-2, with D perhaps matching TRBD1 (6 bases). The sample was peripheral blood. The receptor's source is a man younger than 45 with acute or convalescent COVID-19. CDR3 nucleotide sequence: TGTGCCAGTACCACCTCCAGGGGTAGCTATGGCTACACCTTC. Protein product: CASTTSRGSYGYTF.